This record covers a single T cell receptor beta chain. TCRdb processed the reads anew with MiXCR; each CDR3 protein has one entry. The sample lists roughly 760,000 distinct CDR3 sequences; 35% were seen once. The entry originates in a study of T cell repertoires in cytomegalovirus infection. Trimming shortened V by 7 bases and J by 0 bases, and 28 bases separated the two germline ends. The CDR3 is made up of 21 amino acids. The germline CDR1 and CDR2 sequences are MNHEY and SMNVEV (reference sequence). The chain has TRBV27 and TRBJ2-6, with a weak D call TRBD1 (6 bases). The TCR comes from a human donor in good health (CMV status not recorded). Some clones in this sample may be carry-over from other donors' samples. The source material was PBMCs. CDR3 in amino acids: CASTLLRDIRNAASGANVLTF. The CDR3 coding sequence is TGTGCCAGCACCCTCCTCCGGGACATCCGAAACGCTGCCTCTGGGGCCAACGTCCTGACTTTC. Drawing the rest from reference TRBV27 and TRBJ2-6, the complete variable domain is EAQVTQNPRYLITVTGKKLTVTCSQNMNHEYMSWYRQDPGLGLRQIYYSMNVEVTDKGDVPEGYKVSRKEKRNFPLILESPSPNQTSLYFCASTLLRDIRNAASGANVLTFGAGSRLTVL.